Listed below are T cell receptor beta chains from one sample, sequenced in a study of post-analysis software for immune sequencing data. TCRdb reprocessed the PCR reads with MiXCR, giving one entry per CDR3 protein. This sample has hundreds of thousands of distinct CDR3 sequences; approximately 60% occur once, and the top ten carry about 11%. The sequenced material came from blood. The source is a girl aged 2-10 years with multiple sclerosis. Each CDR3 is given with its conserved first and last residue. D genes are given only for firm matches. Clone sizes are given selectively: once, few, many, or a class where the clone is expanded.

clone_size d_call j_call v_call cdr3_nt cdr3_aa
. TRBD2 TRBJ2-1 TRBV7-9 TGTGCCAGCAGCACCAGCGGGAACTATGAGCAGTTCTTC CASSTSGNYEQFF
once . TRBJ2-3 TRBV14 TGTGCCAGCAGCCAAGGGACTTGGGGTACGCAGTATTTT CASSQGTWGTQYF
. . TRBJ1-5 TRBV7-2 TGTGCCAGCAGCTTTACACAGGATAGCAATCAGCCCCAGCATTTT CASSFTQDSNQPQHF
. . TRBJ2-1 TRBV2 TGTGCCAGCAATGAGGTACTCTACAATGAGCAGTTCTTC CASNEVLYNEQFF
. TRBD1 TRBJ1-2 TRBV19 TGTGCCAGTAGTCGAACGCCGGGACAGATATACCCCTATGGCTACACCTTC CASSRTPGQIYPYGYTF
few . TRBJ2-7 TRBV20-1 TGCAGTGCTAAATCTGGGGCTTCGTATTCCTACGAGCAGTACTTC CSAKSGASYSYEQYF
few . TRBJ1-6 TRBV9 TGTGCCAGCAGCGGGGTTAATTCACCCCTCCACTTT CASSGVNSPLHF
once . TRBJ2-5 TRBV6-1 TGTGCCAGCAGGGGATTGACTAGAAAAGAGACCCAGTACTTC CASRGLTRKETQYF
. TRBD2 TRBJ2-2 TRBV3-1 TGTGCCAGCAGCCAAGACTCTAGCGGCACCGGGGAGCTGTTTTTT CASSQDSSGTGELFF
. . TRBJ2-1 TRBV12-5 TGTGCTAGCGGGGAGGGGGTTTTAATTTGGGAGCAGTTCTTC CASGEGVLIWEQFF
. . TRBJ2-1 TRBV6-1 TGTGCCAGCAGTGAAGGGTTTAGGGATGAGCAGTTCTTC CASSEGFRDEQFF